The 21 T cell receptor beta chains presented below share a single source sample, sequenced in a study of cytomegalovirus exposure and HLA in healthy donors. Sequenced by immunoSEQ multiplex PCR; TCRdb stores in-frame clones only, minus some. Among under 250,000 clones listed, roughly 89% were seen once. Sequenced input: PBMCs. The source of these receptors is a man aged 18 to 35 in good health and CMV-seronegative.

The CDR3 DNA reads TGTGCCAGTAGTATAATGGTGCGGGCCGAGCAGTACTTC. This translates into CASSIMVRAEQYF. This chain connects TRBV19 to TRBJ2-7; TRBD2 is a possible D gene (5 bases). This CDR3 region has 13 residues. V was shortened by 2 bases and J by 6 bases, with 11 bases between the two germline ends. Looked up from germline, CDR1 is LNHDA and CDR2 is SQIVND (reference sequence). Using reference TRBV19 and TRBJ2-7 for the parts outside the CDR3, the full variable domain is DGGITQSPKYLFRKEGQNVTLSCEQNLNHDAMYWYRQDPGQGLRLIYYSQIVNDFQKGDIAEGYSVSREKKESFPLTVTSAQKNPTAFYLCASSIMVRAEQYFGPGTRLTVT.

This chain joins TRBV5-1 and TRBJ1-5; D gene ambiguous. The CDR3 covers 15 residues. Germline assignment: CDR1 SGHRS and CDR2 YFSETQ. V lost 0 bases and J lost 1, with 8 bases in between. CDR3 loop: CASSLVRKSNQPQHF. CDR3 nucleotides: TGCGCCAGCAGCTTGGTGAGGAAGAGCAATCAGCCCCAGCATTTT.

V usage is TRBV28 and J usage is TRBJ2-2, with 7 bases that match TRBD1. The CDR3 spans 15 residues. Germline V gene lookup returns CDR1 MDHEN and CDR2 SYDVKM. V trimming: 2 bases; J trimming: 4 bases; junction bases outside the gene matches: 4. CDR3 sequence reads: CASSLRPGGTGELFF. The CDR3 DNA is TGTGCCAGCAGTTTACGCCCAGGGGGCACCGGGGAGCTGTTTTTT.

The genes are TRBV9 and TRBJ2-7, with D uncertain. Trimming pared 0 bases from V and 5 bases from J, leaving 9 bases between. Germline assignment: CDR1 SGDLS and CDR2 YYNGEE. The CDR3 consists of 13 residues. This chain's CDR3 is CASSVALGHEQYF. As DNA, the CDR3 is TGTGCCAGCAGCGTAGCTTTGGGCCACGAGCAGTACTTC.

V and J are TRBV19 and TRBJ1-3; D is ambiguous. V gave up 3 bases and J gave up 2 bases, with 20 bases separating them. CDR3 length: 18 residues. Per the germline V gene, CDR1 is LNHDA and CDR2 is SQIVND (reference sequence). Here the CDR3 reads CASSISSYGLTTGNTIYF. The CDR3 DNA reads TGTGCCAGTAGTATCTCTTCTTACGGACTGACGACTGGAAACACCATATATTTT.

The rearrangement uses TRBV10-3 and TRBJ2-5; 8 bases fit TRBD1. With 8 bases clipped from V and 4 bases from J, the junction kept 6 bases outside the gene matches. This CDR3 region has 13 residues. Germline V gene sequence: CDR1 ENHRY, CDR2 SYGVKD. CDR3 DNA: TGTGCCATCGATAACGGACAGGGAGAGACCCAGTACTTC. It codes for CAIDNGQGETQYF.

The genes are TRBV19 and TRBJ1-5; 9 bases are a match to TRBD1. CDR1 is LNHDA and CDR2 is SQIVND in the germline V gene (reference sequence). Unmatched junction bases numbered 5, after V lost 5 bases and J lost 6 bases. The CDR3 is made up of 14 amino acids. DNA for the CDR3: TGTGCCAGTAGTCCGGGACAGGGTATTCAGCCCCAGCATTTT. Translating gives CASSPGQGIQPQHF.

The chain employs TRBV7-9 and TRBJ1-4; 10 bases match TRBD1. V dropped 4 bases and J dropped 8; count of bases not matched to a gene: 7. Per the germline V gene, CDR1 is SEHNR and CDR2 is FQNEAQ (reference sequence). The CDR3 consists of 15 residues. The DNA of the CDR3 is TGTGCCAGCAGCTCCTTCCGGGACAGGGGCGAAAAACTGTTTTTT. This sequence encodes CASSSFRDRGEKLFF.

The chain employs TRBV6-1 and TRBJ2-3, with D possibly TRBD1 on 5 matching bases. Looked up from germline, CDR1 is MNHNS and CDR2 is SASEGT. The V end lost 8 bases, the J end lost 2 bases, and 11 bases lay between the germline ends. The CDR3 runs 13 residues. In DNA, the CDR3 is TGTGCCAGCCTTAGGGGTTTCACAGATACGCAGTATTTT. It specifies CASLRGFTDTQYF.

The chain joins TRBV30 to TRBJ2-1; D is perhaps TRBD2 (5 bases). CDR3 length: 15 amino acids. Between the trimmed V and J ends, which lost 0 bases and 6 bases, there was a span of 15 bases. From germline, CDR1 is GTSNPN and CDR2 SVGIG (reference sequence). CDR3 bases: TGTGCCTGGAGTGTACTCGGGCGGGTAGGCAATGAGCAGTTCTTC. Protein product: CAWSVLGRVGNEQFF.

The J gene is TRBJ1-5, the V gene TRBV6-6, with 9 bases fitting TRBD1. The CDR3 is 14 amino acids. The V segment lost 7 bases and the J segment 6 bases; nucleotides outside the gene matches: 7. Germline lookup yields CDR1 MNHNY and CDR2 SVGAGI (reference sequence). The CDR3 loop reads CASTFTGGGQPQHF. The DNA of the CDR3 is TGTGCCAGCACCTTTACAGGGGGCGGTCAGCCCCAGCATTTT.

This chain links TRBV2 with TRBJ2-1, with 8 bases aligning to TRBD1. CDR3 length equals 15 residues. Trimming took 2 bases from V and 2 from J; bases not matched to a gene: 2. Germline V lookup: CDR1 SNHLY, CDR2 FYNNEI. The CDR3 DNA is TGTGCCAGCAGTGAACAGGGGGCGGCCTACAATGAGCAGTTCTTC. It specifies CASSEQGAAYNEQFF.

Here the CDR3 DNA reads TGTGCCAGCAGACTGCAGGGGCTGAACACTGAAGCTTTCTTT. It is translated as CASRLQGLNTEAFF. The rearrangement uses TRBV7-8 and TRBJ1-1; TRBD1 might be the D (6 bases). The CDR3 has 14 amino acids. The V end lost 6 bases, the J end lost 0 bases, and 11 bases lay between the germline ends. Germline CDR1 reads SGHVS; CDR2 reads FQNEAQ. Filled out from reference TRBV7-8 and TRBJ1-1, the complete variable domain reads GAGVSQSPRYKVAKRGQDVALRCDPISGHVSLFWYQQALGQGPEFLTYFQNEAQLDKSGLPSDRFFAERPEGSVSTLKIQRTQQEDSAVYLCASRLQGLNTEAFFGQGTRLTVV.

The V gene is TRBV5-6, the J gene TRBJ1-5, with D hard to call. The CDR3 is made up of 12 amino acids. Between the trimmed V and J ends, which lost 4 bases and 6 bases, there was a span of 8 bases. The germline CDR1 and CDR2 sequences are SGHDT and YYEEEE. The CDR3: CASSGGGQPQHF. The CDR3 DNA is TGTGCCAGCAGCGGAGGAGGTCAGCCCCAGCATTTT.

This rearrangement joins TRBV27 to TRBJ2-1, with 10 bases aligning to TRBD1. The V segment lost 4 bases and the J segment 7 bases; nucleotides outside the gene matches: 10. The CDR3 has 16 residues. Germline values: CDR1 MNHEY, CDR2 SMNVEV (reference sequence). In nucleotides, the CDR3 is TGTGCCAGCAGTTCCCCCATGGACAGGGGGTCGAATGAGCAGTTCTTC. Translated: CASSSPMDRGSNEQFF.

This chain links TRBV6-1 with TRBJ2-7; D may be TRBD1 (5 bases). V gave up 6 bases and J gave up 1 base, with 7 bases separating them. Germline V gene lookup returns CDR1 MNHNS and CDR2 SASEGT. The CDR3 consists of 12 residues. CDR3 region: CASRTGSYEQYF. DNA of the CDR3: TGTGCCAGCAGAACAGGATCCTACGAGCAGTACTTC.

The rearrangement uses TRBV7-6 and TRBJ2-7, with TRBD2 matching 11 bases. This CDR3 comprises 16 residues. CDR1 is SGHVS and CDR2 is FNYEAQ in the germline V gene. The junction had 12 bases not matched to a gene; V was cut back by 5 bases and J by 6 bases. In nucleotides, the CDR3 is TGTGCCAGCAGCCCTCAGACTAGCGGGGCACTCGGCGAGCAGTACTTC. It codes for CASSPQTSGALGEQYF.

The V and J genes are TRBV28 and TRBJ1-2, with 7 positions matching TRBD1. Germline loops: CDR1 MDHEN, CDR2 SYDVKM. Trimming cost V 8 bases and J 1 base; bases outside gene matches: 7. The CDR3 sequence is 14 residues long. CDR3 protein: CASLEGTVNYGYTF. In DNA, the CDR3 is TGTGCCAGCTTGGAGGGGACAGTTAACTATGGCTACACCTTC.

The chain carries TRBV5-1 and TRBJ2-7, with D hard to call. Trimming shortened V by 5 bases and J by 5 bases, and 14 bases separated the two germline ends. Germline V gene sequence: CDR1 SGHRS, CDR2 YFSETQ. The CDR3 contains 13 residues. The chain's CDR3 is CASSWSTQNEQYF. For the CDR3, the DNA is TGCGCCAGCAGTTGGTCTACACAGAACGAGCAGTACTTC.

The CDR3 here is CASSRTGGEDGYTF. CDR3 in DNA: TGTGCCAGCAGTCGGACAGGGGGCGAGGATGGCTACACCTTC. This chain uses TRBV6-5 with TRBJ1-2; TRBD1 matches at 11 bases. CDR3 length: 14 residues. Germline CDR1 reads MNHEY; CDR2 reads SVGAGI. Trimming at V came to 5 bases and at J to 6 bases, leaving 5 bases not matched to a gene.

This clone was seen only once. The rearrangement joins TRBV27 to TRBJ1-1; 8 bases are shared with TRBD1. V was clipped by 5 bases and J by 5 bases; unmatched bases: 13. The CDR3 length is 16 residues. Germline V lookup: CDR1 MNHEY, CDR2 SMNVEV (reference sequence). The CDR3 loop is CASSVVTGESWTEAFF. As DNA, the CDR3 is TGTGCCAGCAGTGTCGTGACAGGGGAGTCGTGGACTGAAGCTTTCTTT.